This entry lists 27 T cell receptor beta chains sequenced from one sample in a study of esophageal squamous cell carcinoma under preoperative chemotherapy. Time point specified: before preoperative PTX-NDP chemotherapy. In TCRdb, the PCR reads were re-called with MiXCR into one record per CDR3 protein. This sample has roughly 14,000 distinct CDR3 sequences, with 40% to 50% found just once. Sampling took place from a patient given preoperative chemotherapy. The origin of the receptors is a human donor with esophageal squamous cell carcinoma. The donor label of this sample is uncertain.

Only a few counts were recorded for this clonotype. V is TRBV7-2 and J is TRBJ2-5; D is unclear. The germline V gene has CDR1 SGHTA and CDR2 FQGNSA. With 0 bases removed from V and 4 bases from J, the gap between germline ends came to 9 bases. CDR3 length equals 14 residues. CDR3 sequence (DNA): TGTGCCAGCAGCTTAGCGGACGGAGCAGAGACCCAGTACTTC. Translation: CASSLADGAETQYF.

This clonotype was seen ten or more times. The V call is TRBV7-2, the J call TRBJ2-1, with 9 bases lining up with TRBD2. Unmatched junction bases numbered 7, after V lost 3 bases and J lost 10 bases. The CDR3 covers 14 residues. Germline V gene data show CDR1 as SGHTA and CDR2 as FQGNSA. This CDR3 reads CASSFSGSTYEQFF. CDR3 DNA: TGTGCCAGCAGCTTTAGCGGGAGCACCTACGAGCAGTTCTTC.

This sequence joins TRBV7-6 and TRBJ2-1; 8 bases are a match to TRBD1. The germline V gene has CDR1 SGHVS and CDR2 FNYEAQ. The V gene end was trimmed by 5 bases and the J gene end by 7 bases; junction bases not matched to a gene: 7. The CDR3 has 14 amino acids. The CDR3 DNA reads TGTGCCAGCAGCCCTGGACAGGGTGTGAATGAGCAGTTCTTC. Translated: CASSPGQGVNEQFF.

The chain recombines TRBV6-5 with TRBJ2-1; 7 bases are shared with TRBD1. This CDR3 has 14 residues. CDR1 and CDR2 from the germline V gene are MNHEY and SVGAGI. V was pared by 4 bases and J by 9 bases, with 9 bases of the junction left unmatched. CDR3 in amino acids: CASSSDRAGGEQFF. The CDR3 nucleotides are TGTGCCAGCAGTTCTGACAGGGCAGGGGGTGAGCAGTTCTTC.

This clonotype showed up many times. The CDR3 spells CASSEEGWSYEQFF. CDR3 nucleotide sequence: TGTGCCAGCAGTGAAGAGGGGTGGTCCTACGAGCAGTTCTTC. The V gene is TRBV6-1, the J gene TRBJ2-1; D perhaps matches TRBD1 (5 bases). Germline CDR1 is MNHNS and CDR2 is SASEGT. This CDR3 is built from 14 residues. The V end was cut by 1 base, the J end by 10 bases, with 14 bases between.

The gene calls are TRBV7-9 and TRBJ2-5, with 9 bases identical to TRBD1. The ends lost 1 base at V and 2 bases at J; junction bases unmatched: 2. The CDR3 has 15 amino acids. Germline values: CDR1 SEHNR, CDR2 FQNEAQ (reference sequence). CDR3 sequence (DNA): TGTGCCAGCAGCTTAGGGACAGGGGTGCAAGAGACCCAGTACTTC. As protein: CASSLGTGVQETQYF.

The chain links TRBV7-8 to TRBJ2-5; D might be TRBD2 (6 bases). The ends were cut back, 5 bases at V and 9 bases at J, with 28 bases in the middle. This CDR3 has 17 residues. Germline lookup yields CDR1 SGHVS and CDR2 FQNEAQ. In DNA, the CDR3 is TGTGCCAGCAGCCCGCATTCTAGCGCCGGGGCGATGGTGGCCCAGTACTTC. Encoded protein: CASSPHSSAGAMVAQYF.

This clonotype was recorded many times. The chain recombines TRBV11-2 with TRBJ2-5; 8 bases match TRBD1. This CDR3 is 16 amino acids long. The J segment lost 11 bases and the V segment lost 5 bases, leaving 19 bases of the junction unmatched. CDR1 is SGHAT, CDR2 FQNNGV, per germline. CDR3 nucleotide sequence: TGTGCCAGCAGCCAGCCCCCGGACAGGGTTAGTGATGAGCAGTACTTC. Protein product: CASSQPPDRVSDEQYF.

This clonotype is medium-sized (0.01 to 0.1%) by share. The chain has TRBV7-2 and TRBJ2-1, with D perhaps assigned TRBD1 or TRBD2 (6 bases each). The germline V and J ends were trimmed by 5 bases and 10 bases, with 12 bases remaining between them. Germline V CDR1 and CDR2: SGHTA, FQGNSA. The CDR3 has 12 amino acids. The CDR3 sequence is CASSGGLGEQFF. The CDR3 DNA sequence: TGTGCCAGCAGCGGGGGGCTCGGGGAGCAGTTCTTC.

This clonotype was recorded at least ten times. The genes are TRBV7-2 and TRBJ2-1; tentative D call: TRBD2 (6 bases). The J call may be wrong; the DNA end is better matched by TRBJ2-7. The CDR3 is 13 amino acids. The germline gives CDR1 SGHTA, CDR2 FQGNSA. Written as DNA, the CDR3 is TGTGCCAGCAGCTTGAGGCGGGACTACGAGCAGTACTTC. Its protein is CASSLRRDYEQYF.

This sequence joins TRBV29-1 and TRBJ2-3; D is possibly TRBD2 (5 bases). Trimming left V 5 bases short and J 1 base short, with 19 bases between. This CDR3 is 16 amino acids long. Germline lookup yields CDR1 SQVTM and CDR2 ANQGSEA. The CDR3 DNA is TGCAGCGTTAGTATTCTAGCTACCTCGCGCACAGATACGCAGTATTTT. This encodes CSVSILATSRTDTQYF.

This clonotype was observed a handful of times. The gene calls are TRBV11-3 and TRBJ2-1; 8 nucleotides match TRBD2. The CDR3 consists of 16 residues. Germline V gives CDR1 SGHNT, CDR2 YENEEA. The V gene end was trimmed by 0 bases and the J gene end by 6 bases; junction bases not matched to a gene: 7. As DNA, the CDR3 is TGTGCCAGCAGCTTAGATGGGACTAGAGCCGCCAATGAGCAGTTCTTC. It is translated as CASSLDGTRAANEQFF.

This clonotype came up many times. The gene calls are TRBV6-5 and TRBJ2-3, with a possible D match to TRBD2 (5 bases). Per the germline V gene, CDR1 is MNHEY and CDR2 is SVGAGI. V was cut by 0 bases and J by 1 base, with 23 bases left in between. The CDR3 contains 20 residues. The CDR3, as DNA: TGTGCCAGCAGTTACTCTCTAGTTCGGGATGAGAGTAGCGGCACAGATACGCAGTATTTT. Amino acids: CASSYSLVRDESSGTDTQYF.

The CDR3 DNA reads as TGTGCCAGCATTCAGAGCTCTGGGGCCAACGTCCTGACTTTC. Amino acid sequence: CASIQSSGANVLTF. The chain is built from TRBV6-1 and TRBJ2-6; D gene uncertain. The germline V gene encodes CDR1 MNHNS and CDR2 SASEGT. The CDR3 is 14 amino acids. V lost 7 bases and J 0 bases, leaving 7 bases between the germline ends.

The CDR3 nucleotides read TGTGCCAGCAGCTTATTTGGGGGAGTGAACACCGGGGAGCTGTTTTTT. It translates to CASSLFGGVNTGELFF. The gene calls are TRBV11-2 and TRBJ2-2; either TRBD1 or TRBD2 may supply D (5 bases each). V was cut by 2 bases and J by 1 base, with 11 bases left in between. The CDR3 sequence is 16 residues long. Germline-derived CDR1 and CDR2 are SGHAT and FQNNGV.

The J gene is TRBJ2-1, the V gene TRBV7-6; 13 bases agree with TRBD2. V lost 6 bases and J lost 9; bases outside the gene matches: 11. The CDR3 has 16 residues. Germline assignment: CDR1 SGHVS and CDR2 FNYEAQ. CDR3 loop: CASRHTSGGAVPEQFF. CDR3 DNA: TGTGCCAGCAGACATACTAGCGGGGGGGCCGTACCTGAGCAGTTCTTC.

This clonotype showed up just once. V and J are TRBV6-5 and TRBJ2-1, with unresolved D. The germline gives CDR1 MNHEY, CDR2 SVGAGI. CDR3 size: 14 residues. Trimming took 6 bases from V and 7 from J, leaving 16 bases between them. CDR3 sequence reads: CASRYGPTKNEQFF. CDR3 coding DNA: TGTGCCAGCAGATACGGGCCCACTAAGAATGAGCAGTTCTTC.

This chain connects TRBV6-1 to TRBJ2-3, with 11 bases fitting TRBD1. CDR3 length equals 16 residues. Trimming removed 2 bases from V and 3 bases from J; junction bases left unmatched: 4. CDR1 MNHNS and CDR2 SASEGT come from the germline V gene. The CDR3 region has the DNA TGTGCCAGCAGTGAATGGGGGACAGGGGGGACAGATACGCAGTATTTT. This codes for CASSEWGTGGTDTQYF.

As to this clonotype: An end of the junction differs from the germline gene, which may be a read error. V and J are TRBV7-2 and TRBJ2-4; the D gene could be TRBD1 or TRBD2 (5 bases each). The germline V gene has CDR1 SGHTA and CDR2 FQGNSA. The length of the CDR3 is 16 residues. CDR3 nucleotides: TGTGCGAGCAGCGCACCGGGGCGGTGGGCCACAAACACGCAGTACTTC. The encoded protein is CASSAPGRWATNTQYF.

The V and J genes are TRBV6-1 and TRBJ2-1, with 8 nucleotides matching TRBD1. The CDR3 spans 13 residues. V dropped 8 bases and J dropped 9; count of bases not matched to a gene: 9. The germline V gene has CDR1 MNHNS and CDR2 SASEGT. The CDR3 here is CASERTGGSEQFF. The DNA of the CDR3 is TGTGCCAGCGAGCGTACAGGGGGAAGTGAGCAGTTCTTC.

The chain carries TRBV7-6 and TRBJ2-2; 7 bases are a match to TRBD2. The trim removed 6 bases at V and 3 bases at J, leaving 10 bases unmatched. The germline V gene encodes CDR1 SGHVS and CDR2 FNYEAQ. The CDR3 spans 16 residues. In DNA form, the CDR3 reads TGTGCCAGCAGTTTCCACCGGCGGGAGCACACCGGGGAGCTGTTTTTT. Its protein is CASSFHRREHTGELFF. Full variable domain (rest looked up from reference TRBV7-6 and TRBJ2-2): GAGVSQSPRYKVTKRGQDVALRCDPISGHVSLYWYRQALGQGPEFLTYFNYEAQQDKSGLPNDRFSAERPEGSISTLTIQRTEQRDSAMYRCASSFHRREHTGELFFGEGSRLTVL.

This clonotype appeared many times. V gene TRBV7-8 combines with J gene TRBJ2-5, with D maybe TRBD2 (5 bases). Germline CDR1 and CDR2: SGHVS and FQNEAQ. The V and J ends lost 5 bases and 4 bases respectively, with 14 bases between them. There are 14 residues in the CDR3. CDR3 sequence reads: CASSHRTAGETQYF. The DNA of the CDR3 is TGTGCCAGCAGCCATAGGACTGCAGGAGAGACCCAGTACTTC.

J is TRBJ2-5 and V is TRBV6-5, with D possibly being TRBD2 (6 bases). The CDR3 is 17 amino acids. Per the germline V gene, CDR1 is MNHEY and CDR2 is SVGAGI. Trimming took 0 bases from V and 2 from J, leaving 16 bases between them. CDR3 amino acids: CASSYSGGGAGQETQYF. Here the CDR3 DNA reads TGTGCCAGCAGTTACTCGGGCGGTGGGGCGGGGCAAGAGACCCAGTACTTC.

This clonotype appeared a single time. One end of the junction is discordant with germline, which a read error may explain. The genes are TRBV5-6 and TRBJ2-3; D not certain. The CDR3 spans 15 residues. Germline CDR1 reads SGHDT; CDR2 reads YYEEEE. The CDR3 DNA reads TGTGCCAGCGGCTTCCAGGCTGGTAGCACAGATACGCAGTATTTT. This codes for CASGFQAGSTDTQYF.

The J gene is TRBJ2-5, the V gene TRBV7-8, with D possibly TRBD1 on 6 matching bases. Trimming left V 2 bases short and J 7 bases short, with 17 bases between. The CDR3 has 15 amino acids. CDR1 is SGHVS and CDR2 is FQNEAQ in the germline V gene. CDR3 coding DNA: TGTGCCAGCAGCTTATGGGACAAATTATTAGGGACCCAGTACTTC. Protein sequence: CASSLWDKLLGTQYF. Variable domain in full (rest from reference TRBV7-8 and TRBJ2-5): GAGVSQSPRYKVAKRGQDVALRCDPISGHVSLFWYQQALGQGPEFLTYFQNEAQLDKSGLPSDRFFAERPEGSVSTLKIQRTQQEDSAVYLCASSLWDKLLGTQYFGPGTRLLVL.

On this clonotype itself: A clone one base away is much larger, so this may be a read error. This likely comes from a read error, as the CDR3 has no conserved phenylalanine or tryptophan at its end. V and J are TRBV7-6 and TRBJ2-5, with 9 bases matching TRBD2. V was pared by 5 bases and J by 4 bases, with 8 bases of the junction left unmatched. Germline loops: CDR1 SGHVS, CDR2 FNYEAQ. The CDR3 loop spans 15 amino acids. The chain's CDR3 is CASSNGAGGSETQYS. The DNA of the CDR3 is TGTGCCAGCAGCAACGGGGCGGGAGGGTCAGAGACCCAGTACTCC.

The rearrangement links TRBV6-1 to TRBJ2-5, with D possibly TRBD1 on 5 matching bases. V was trimmed by 6 bases and J by 7 bases, leaving 15 bases between them. The CDR3 spans 13 residues. Germline assignment: CDR1 MNHNS and CDR2 SASEGT. The CDR3 DNA reads TGTGCCAGCAGCTCTGGGGCTAAAGGGACCCAGTACTTC. Its protein is CASSSGAKGTQYF.